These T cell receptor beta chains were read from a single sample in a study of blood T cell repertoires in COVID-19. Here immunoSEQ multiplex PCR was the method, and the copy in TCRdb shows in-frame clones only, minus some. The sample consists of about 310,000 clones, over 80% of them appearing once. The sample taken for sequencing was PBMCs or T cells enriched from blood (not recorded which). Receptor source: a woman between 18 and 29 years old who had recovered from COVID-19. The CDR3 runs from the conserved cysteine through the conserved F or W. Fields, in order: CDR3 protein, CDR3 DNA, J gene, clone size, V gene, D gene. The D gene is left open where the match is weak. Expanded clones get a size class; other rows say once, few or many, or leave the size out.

CDR3 protein: CSVGTANSPLHF
CDR3 DNA: TGCAGCGTTGGGACAGCGAATTCACCCCTCCACTTT
J gene: TRBJ1-6
clone size: -
V gene: TRBV29-1
D gene: -

CDR3 protein: CASSFFGRDSYGYTF
CDR3 DNA: TGTGCCAGCAGCTTCTTTGGCCGGGACAGCTATGGCTACACCTTC
J gene: TRBJ1-2
clone size: -
V gene: TRBV7-8
D gene: TRBD1

CDR3 protein: CASSQGQANTEAFF
CDR3 DNA: TGTGCCAGCAGCCAGGGACAGGCGAACACTGAAGCTTTCTTT
J gene: TRBJ1-1
clone size: -
V gene: TRBV7-9
D gene: TRBD1

CDR3 protein: CASSGWTGMTDTQYF
CDR3 DNA: TGCGCCAGCAGCGGGTGGACAGGGATGACAGATACGCAGTATTTT
J gene: TRBJ2-3
clone size: few
V gene: TRBV5-1
D gene: TRBD1

CDR3 protein: CASSQGRSGAGGYNEQFF
CDR3 DNA: TGTGCCAGCAGCCAAGGGAGGTCAGGAGCGGGGGGGTACAATGAGCAGTTCTTC
J gene: TRBJ2-1
clone size: -
V gene: TRBV7-8
D gene: TRBD2

CDR3 protein: CATRLQQGALGNEQFF
CDR3 DNA: TGTGCCACCCGACTCCAACAGGGGGCCCTCGGGAATGAGCAGTTCTTC
J gene: TRBJ2-1
clone size: -
V gene: TRBV10-3
D gene: TRBD1

CDR3 protein: CATPDRKTGNTIYF
CDR3 DNA: TGTGCCACCCCGGACAGGAAAACTGGAAACACCATATATTTT
J gene: TRBJ1-3
clone size: -
V gene: TRBV21-1
D gene: -

CDR3 protein: CASSQAGGNEQFF
CDR3 DNA: TGCGCCAGCAGCCAAGCTGGGGGGAATGAGCAGTTCTTC
J gene: TRBJ2-1
clone size: -
V gene: TRBV4-3
D gene: -

CDR3 protein: CASSFAGTDNEQFF
CDR3 DNA: TGTGCCAGCAGCTTCGCCGGGACAGACAATGAGCAGTTCTTC
J gene: TRBJ2-1
clone size: -
V gene: TRBV7-2
D gene: TRBD1

CDR3 protein: CASSEQPATNEKLFF
CDR3 DNA: TGTGCCAGCAGTGAACAGCCTGCAACTAATGAAAAACTGTTTTTT
J gene: TRBJ1-4
clone size: few
V gene: TRBV9
D gene: -

CDR3 protein: CASRGDTSLYGYTF
CDR3 DNA: TGTGCCAGCAGGGGGGACACCAGTCTCTATGGCTACACCTTC
J gene: TRBJ1-2
clone size: -
V gene: TRBV6-5
D gene: -

CDR3 protein: CASSYTSLPDTQYF
CDR3 DNA: TGTGCCAGCAGTTACACTAGCCTCCCAGATACGCAGTATTTT
J gene: TRBJ2-3
clone size: once
V gene: TRBV6-2/TRBV6-3
D gene: -

CDR3 protein: CASTPANTGELFF
CDR3 DNA: TGTGCCAGCACCCCCGCGAACACCGGGGAGCTGTTTTTT
J gene: TRBJ2-2
clone size: -
V gene: TRBV6-2/TRBV6-3
D gene: -

CDR3 protein: CASSREGQGGNSPLHF
CDR3 DNA: TGCGCCAGCAGCAGAGAGGGACAGGGGGGTAATTCACCCCTCCACTTT
J gene: TRBJ1-6
clone size: -
V gene: TRBV5-1
D gene: TRBD1

CDR3 protein: CASSYSDEAETQYF
CDR3 DNA: TGTGCCAGCAGTTACTCAGACGAGGCAGAGACCCAGTACTTC
J gene: TRBJ2-5
clone size: -
V gene: TRBV6-2/TRBV6-3
D gene: -

CDR3 protein: CSAQGDGGPSNEQFF
CDR3 DNA: TGCAGCGCCCAGGGGGATGGAGGCCCAAGCAATGAGCAGTTCTTC
J gene: TRBJ2-1
clone size: -
V gene: TRBV29-1
D gene: TRBD1

CDR3 protein: CASSKAGGPSYEQYF
CDR3 DNA: TGTGCCAGCAGCAAAGCGGGAGGTCCCTCCTACGAGCAGTACTTC
J gene: TRBJ2-7
clone size: -
V gene: TRBV27
D gene: TRBD2

CDR3 protein: CASKAELGTGSQPQHF
CDR3 DNA: TGTGCCAGCAAGGCGGAGTTAGGGACAGGGAGCCAGCCCCAGCATTTT
J gene: TRBJ1-5
clone size: once
V gene: TRBV28
D gene: TRBD1

CDR3 protein: CASSFWLANTGELFF
CDR3 DNA: TGTGCCAGCAGCTTTTGGCTAGCGAACACCGGGGAGCTGTTTTTT
J gene: TRBJ2-2
clone size: -
V gene: TRBV11-2
D gene: -

CDR3 protein: CASSSQRGGWFHEQYF
CDR3 DNA: TGTGCCAGCAGCTCTCAGCGGGGGGGCTGGTTCCACGAGCAGTACTTC
J gene: TRBJ2-7
clone size: once
V gene: TRBV5-6
D gene: TRBD2

CDR3 protein: CASSPTSDTQYF
CDR3 DNA: TGTGCCAGCAGCCCTACCTCAGATACGCAGTATTTT
J gene: TRBJ2-3
clone size: -
V gene: TRBV7-3
D gene: -

CDR3 protein: CAWSSPGYEQYF
CDR3 DNA: TGTGCCTGGAGTTCTCCCGGCTACGAGCAGTACTTC
J gene: TRBJ2-7
clone size: -
V gene: TRBV30
D gene: -

CDR3 protein: CASSPNTDTQYF
CDR3 DNA: TGTGCCAGCAGTCCCAACACAGATACGCAGTATTTT
J gene: TRBJ2-3
clone size: -
V gene: TRBV6-6
D gene: -

CDR3 protein: CASSITPGQGAYEQYF
CDR3 DNA: TGTGCCAGCAGTATAACCCCGGGACAGGGGGCCTACGAGCAGTACTTC
J gene: TRBJ2-7
clone size: -
V gene: TRBV28
D gene: TRBD1

CDR3 protein: CASSQVGQTSGNTIYF
CDR3 DNA: TGTGCCAGCAGCCAGGTGGGACAGACCTCTGGAAACACCATATATTTT
J gene: TRBJ1-3
clone size: -
V gene: TRBV14
D gene: TRBD1

CDR3 protein: CASSLPRGPQHF
CDR3 DNA: TGTGCCAGCAGCTTACCCCGGGGACCCCAGCATTTT
J gene: TRBJ1-5
clone size: -
V gene: TRBV5-8
D gene: -

CDR3 protein: CASGRLAGLNEQFF
CDR3 DNA: TGTGCCAGCGGAAGGCTAGCGGGACTCAATGAGCAGTTCTTC
J gene: TRBJ2-1
clone size: -
V gene: TRBV11-1
D gene: TRBD2

CDR3 protein: CASGRGTDYEKLFF
CDR3 DNA: TGTGCCAGTGGAAGAGGGACAGATTATGAAAAACTGTTTTTT
J gene: TRBJ1-4
clone size: few
V gene: TRBV6-5
D gene: TRBD1

CDR3 protein: CASSLPGQQETQYF
CDR3 DNA: TGTGCCAGCAGCTTACCTGGACAACAAGAGACCCAGTACTTC
J gene: TRBJ2-5
clone size: -
V gene: TRBV13
D gene: -

CDR3 protein: CASRHRGRLYEQYF
CDR3 DNA: TGTGCCAGCAGACACAGGGGGAGGCTCTACGAGCAGTACTTC
J gene: TRBJ2-7
clone size: -
V gene: TRBV7-8
D gene: TRBD1

CDR3 protein: CASSILPGYGYTF
CDR3 DNA: TGTGCCAGTAGTATATTACCAGGATATGGCTACACCTTC
J gene: TRBJ1-2
clone size: -
V gene: TRBV19
D gene: -

CDR3 protein: CASSTNRGSTEAFF
CDR3 DNA: TGTGCCAGTAGTACAAACAGGGGCAGCACTGAAGCTTTCTTT
J gene: TRBJ1-1
clone size: once
V gene: TRBV19
D gene: TRBD1

CDR3 protein: CASSQDSGTGFEKLFF
CDR3 DNA: TGCGCCAGCAGCCAAGATTCCGGGACAGGCTTTGAAAAACTGTTTTTT
J gene: TRBJ1-4
clone size: -
V gene: TRBV4-1
D gene: TRBD1

CDR3 protein: CASPGPGDTEAFF
CDR3 DNA: TGTGCCAGTCCTGGCCCGGGGGACACTGAAGCTTTCTTT
J gene: TRBJ1-1
clone size: -
V gene: TRBV19
D gene: -

CDR3 protein: CASSLAAGGQHTEAFF
CDR3 DNA: TGTGCCAGCAGCTTGGCCGCAGGGGGCCAGCACACTGAAGCTTTCTTT
J gene: TRBJ1-1
clone size: -
V gene: TRBV5-6
D gene: TRBD1

CDR3 protein: CASSIRVQETQYF
CDR3 DNA: TGTGCCAGTAGTATCAGGGTACAAGAGACCCAGTACTTC
J gene: TRBJ2-5
clone size: -
V gene: TRBV19
D gene: -

CDR3 protein: CASIRGSSPLHF
CDR3 DNA: TGTGCCAGCATCAGGGGAAGTTCACCCCTCCACTTT
J gene: TRBJ1-6
clone size: few
V gene: TRBV28
D gene: -

CDR3 protein: CASSLPPRNEQFF
CDR3 DNA: TGCGCCAGCAGCCTACCCCCGCGCAATGAGCAGTTCTTC
J gene: TRBJ2-1
clone size: -
V gene: TRBV4-1
D gene: -

CDR3 protein: CASSPGPATEAFF
CDR3 DNA: TGTGCCAGCAGCCCAGGGCCGGCTACTGAAGCTTTCTTT
J gene: TRBJ1-1
clone size: -
V gene: TRBV7-6
D gene: -

CDR3 protein: CASRRNARGVQETQYF
CDR3 DNA: TGTGCAAGTCGCCGCAACGCTCGGGGGGTCCAAGAGACCCAGTACTTC
J gene: TRBJ2-5
clone size: few
V gene: TRBV12-2
D gene: -

CDR3 protein: CASSAAVWEGKYEQYF
CDR3 DNA: TGTGCCAGCAGCGCAGCGGTCTGGGAAGGAAAATACGAGCAGTACTTC
J gene: TRBJ2-7
clone size: -
V gene: TRBV7-8
D gene: -

CDR3 protein: CASSYLGTGNGYTF
CDR3 DNA: TGTGCCAGCAGTTACCTTGGGACAGGGAATGGCTACACCTTC
J gene: TRBJ1-2
clone size: -
V gene: TRBV27
D gene: TRBD1

CDR3 protein: CARSSLTDTVGQSSTDTQYF
CDR3 DNA: TGTGCCAGAAGCTCCCTGACCGATACCGTGGGCCAATCTAGCACAGATACGCAGTATTTT
J gene: TRBJ2-3
clone size: -
V gene: TRBV7-5
D gene: -

CDR3 protein: CASSREARYEQYF
CDR3 DNA: TGTGCCAGCTCGCGGGAGGCGCGCTACGAGCAGTACTTC
J gene: TRBJ2-7
clone size: -
V gene: TRBV9
D gene: TRBD2

CDR3 protein: CASSIETENSPLHF
CDR3 DNA: TGTGCCAGTAGTATAGAGACAGAAAATTCACCCCTCCACTTT
J gene: TRBJ1-6
clone size: -
V gene: TRBV19
D gene: -

CDR3 protein: CASSPLGASGRNEQFF
CDR3 DNA: TGCGCCAGCAGCCCTCTTGGGGCTAGCGGGAGGAATGAGCAGTTCTTC
J gene: TRBJ2-1
clone size: -
V gene: TRBV5-1
D gene: TRBD2

CDR3 protein: CASSPRTLSTDTQYF
CDR3 DNA: TGTGCCAGCAGTCCCCGGACACTAAGCACAGATACGCAGTATTTT
J gene: TRBJ2-3
clone size: -
V gene: TRBV6-6
D gene: -

CDR3 protein: CASSRKRGGEGLSNEQYF
CDR3 DNA: TGTGCCAGCAGTCGAAAAAGGGGGGGTGAGGGGCTGTCAAACGAGCAGTACTTC
J gene: TRBJ2-7
clone size: -
V gene: TRBV27
D gene: -

CDR3 protein: CASSFSGGIGSPLHF
CDR3 DNA: TGTGCCAGCAGCTTCTCGGGGGGCATAGGTTCACCCCTCCACTTT
J gene: TRBJ1-6
clone size: -
V gene: TRBV7-3
D gene: -

CDR3 protein: CASSLSRGGNTGELFF
CDR3 DNA: TGTGCCAGCAGCCTTTCTCGGGGAGGGAACACCGGGGAGCTGTTTTTT
J gene: TRBJ2-2
clone size: -
V gene: TRBV7-8
D gene: -

CDR3 protein: CASSVSGSYNEQFF
CDR3 DNA: TGTGCCAGCAGCGTTAGCGGGAGCTACAATGAGCAGTTCTTC
J gene: TRBJ2-1
clone size: -
V gene: TRBV6-2/TRBV6-3
D gene: TRBD2

CDR3 protein: CASTREGGVQNQPQHF
CDR3 DNA: TGTGCCAGCACCCGGGAAGGGGGCGTTCAAAATCAGCCCCAGCATTTT
J gene: TRBJ1-5
clone size: -
V gene: TRBV2
D gene: TRBD1

CDR3 protein: CASSETSFTDTQYF
CDR3 DNA: TGTGCCAGCAGTGAAACTAGCTTCACAGATACGCAGTATTTT
J gene: TRBJ2-3
clone size: -
V gene: TRBV25-1
D gene: -

CDR3 protein: CASSPGWGQNTEAFF
CDR3 DNA: TGTGCCAGCAGTCCAGGGTGGGGGCAGAACACTGAAGCTTTCTTT
J gene: TRBJ1-1
clone size: once
V gene: TRBV27
D gene: -

CDR3 protein: CASSYSPGQGANTEAFF
CDR3 DNA: TGTGCCAGTAGCTACAGCCCGGGACAGGGGGCGAACACTGAAGCTTTCTTT
J gene: TRBJ1-1
clone size: few
V gene: TRBV19
D gene: TRBD1

CDR3 protein: CAWSVLGAYNSPLHF
CDR3 DNA: TGTGCCTGGAGTGTACTCGGGGCCTATAATTCACCCCTCCACTTT
J gene: TRBJ1-6
clone size: -
V gene: TRBV30
D gene: -